This T cell receptor beta chain appears in the sequencing data of a study of cytomegalovirus exposure and HLA in healthy donors. 60 Vbeta and 13 Jbeta primers were used in PCR. Original processing notes: The count from a later analysis was some 76 million unique TCR beta chains, some 11 million of them shared. The assay was immunoSEQ multiplex PCR, and TCRdb's table has in-frame clones only and misses some. That table supplies the V and J calls and clone size; D and trimming were determined from the DNA. The sample totals 130,000 or so clones; its top ten clones hold roughly 2%. General study findings and limits: Later analysis suggested links between common viral pathogens and several top significant clusters. It was 150 to 200 TCR beta chains that were listed as cytomegalovirus-associated.

In regard to this clone: Its specificity is not known.

Germline CDR1 SGDLS, CDR2 YYNGEE. The CDR3 covers 15 residues. V shed 3 bases and J 2 bases; nucleotides not matched to a gene: 4. This clonotype originated in a woman aged 55 to 70 in good health and CMV-seronegative. The chain recombines TRBV9 with TRBJ2-1; 8 bases are shared with TRBD1. Material for sequencing was PBMCs. The CDR3 DNA reads as TGTGCCAGCAGCGAGGTGGACAGGGCCTACAATGAGCAGTTCTTC. Translating gives CASSEVDRAYNEQFF.